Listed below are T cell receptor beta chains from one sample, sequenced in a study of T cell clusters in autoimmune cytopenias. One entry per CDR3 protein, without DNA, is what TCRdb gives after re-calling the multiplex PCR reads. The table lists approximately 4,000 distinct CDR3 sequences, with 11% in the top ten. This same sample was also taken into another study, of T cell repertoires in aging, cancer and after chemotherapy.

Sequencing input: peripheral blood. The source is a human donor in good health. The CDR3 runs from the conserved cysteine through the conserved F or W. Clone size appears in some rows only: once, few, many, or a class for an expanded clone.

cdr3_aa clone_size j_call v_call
CASTLKGHSRGNEKLFF - TRBJ1-4 TRBV6-5
CASSPGHQNEKLFF medium-sized TRBJ1-4 TRBV18
CASSLEGDTYYEQYF medium-sized TRBJ2-7 TRBV5-5
CASSQGTSGSQYF - TRBJ2-5 TRBV12-3/TRBV12-4
CASSLPPGLLNNEQFF medium-sized TRBJ2-1 TRBV12-3/TRBV12-4
CASSFGGSPNTEAFF medium-sized TRBJ1-1 TRBV27
CATSGTGGSEETQYF - TRBJ2-5 TRBV24-1
CASSMHRTEAFF medium-sized TRBJ1-1 TRBV19
CSVTGAEEKLFF large TRBJ1-4 TRBV29-1
CASSPPVNSGANVLTF medium-sized TRBJ2-6 TRBV14
CSAFSSNWGSVSNQPQHF - TRBJ1-5 TRBV20-1
CSALPRVRSGNTIYF - TRBJ1-3 TRBV20-1
CATGASNSPLHF medium-sized TRBJ1-6 TRBV5-4
CASSQLAGGHEQYF medium-sized TRBJ2-7 TRBV6-5
CASSLEGGSTDTQYF medium-sized TRBJ2-3 TRBV11-3
CSAREASRSTDTQYF - TRBJ2-3 TRBV20-1
CASSSRGQGNSPLHF medium-sized TRBJ1-6 TRBV5-6
CASSSRGTSGAGELFF - TRBJ2-2 TRBV7-9
CASSLGPRRTGENEKLFF medium-sized TRBJ1-4 TRBV11-3
CASGGGATQPQHF - TRBJ1-5 TRBV18
CASSPGTTRGEQYF medium-sized TRBJ2-7 TRBV6-2/TRBV6-3
CAWSAAGQRENTEAFF medium-sized TRBJ1-1 TRBV30
CAISEQEATNEKLFF - TRBJ1-4 TRBV10-3
CAISESRTGLNEKLFF medium-sized TRBJ1-4 TRBV10-3
CASSSGLGPYEQYF medium-sized TRBJ2-7 TRBV5-4
CASSQGRGGGYTF - TRBJ1-2 TRBV4-3
CASTEAGNRGNEQFF medium-sized TRBJ2-1 TRBV11-3
CASSSGDSYEQYF medium-sized TRBJ2-7 TRBV12-3/TRBV12-4
CASRATGWYGYTF medium-sized TRBJ1-2 TRBV6-5
CASSLHSSSGNTIYF large TRBJ1-3 TRBV11-3
CASSQSVREETQYF medium-sized TRBJ2-5 TRBV7-6
CASSFGGGNEQFF medium-sized TRBJ2-1 TRBV5-6
CSVRTGRNEQFF medium-sized TRBJ2-1 TRBV29-1
CASSQDPRASGNTIYF - TRBJ1-3 TRBV14
CASSSTIDYMNTEAFF medium-sized TRBJ1-1 TRBV27
CASSIKQSGQPQHF medium-sized TRBJ1-5 TRBV19
CASSPPLADGELFF medium-sized TRBJ2-2 TRBV18
CASSLLNEQFF - TRBJ2-1 TRBV5-1
CASSLTPGEVNTEAFF medium-sized TRBJ1-1 TRBV11-3
CASSLQGDDGYTF medium-sized TRBJ1-2 TRBV5-4
CASSLVVGTGYTF - TRBJ1-2 TRBV7-9
CASSLLAGEGITGELFF medium-sized TRBJ2-2 TRBV5-6
CASSPEGRGGVDTQYF medium-sized TRBJ2-3 TRBV19
CSARALRDEQYF - TRBJ2-7 TRBV20-1
CASTSLDTYEQYF medium-sized TRBJ2-7 TRBV27
CASSKKVLFSRGTEAFF - TRBJ1-1 TRBV7-2
CSARGERENTYEQYF - TRBJ2-7 TRBV20-1
CASSSAGGHEQYF - TRBJ2-7 TRBV6-5
CSTDRVILTDTQYF medium-sized TRBJ2-3 TRBV29-1
CACGTSGMGAAETQYF medium-sized TRBJ2-5 TRBV19
CASSLGTSALDTQYF - TRBJ2-3 TRBV5-1
CASSYDRGNTIYF medium-sized TRBJ1-3 TRBV6-5
CASSLGWTGSGELFF medium-sized TRBJ2-2 TRBV11-2